These T cell receptor beta chains were read from a single sample in a study of blood T cell repertoires in COVID-19. Libraries were prepared by immunoSEQ multiplex PCR; TCRdb keeps only in-frame clonotypes and omits some of them. Seen here are approximately 210,000 clones, around 89% observed once, and the top ten hold approximately 1.7%. The sequenced sample was peripheral blood. Receptors were obtained from an older man with acute or convalescent COVID-19. Both conserved end residues are part of each CDR3. A D gene is named only where the DNA matches it firmly. The listing skips clone size in some rows; elsewhere it reads once, few, many or a size class.

v_call	d_call	clone_size	j_call	cdr3_nt	cdr3_aa
TRBV15	TRBD2	NA	TRBJ2-2	TGTGCCACCAGCAGAGGACTAGCGGTCACCGGGGAGCTGTTTTTT	CATSRGLAVTGELFF
TRBV6-4	TRBD2	many	TRBJ2-2	TGTGCCAGCAGTCCTCGGAGCGGGAGTGGCGGGGAGCTGTTTTTT	CASSPRSGSGGELFF
TRBV3-1/TRBV3-2	TRBD1	NA	TRBJ2-2	TGTGCCAGCAGCCAAGGAGGGGGCGTCACCGGGGAGCTGTTTTTT	CASSQGGGVTGELFF
TRBV6-2/TRBV6-3	NA	NA	TRBJ2-5	TGTGCCAGCAGTTACTCGATCGGGGTGGGGGGAGAGACCCAGTACTTC	CASSYSIGVGGETQYF
TRBV7-2	TRBD1	NA	TRBJ1-1	TGTGCCAGCAGCGTGAGTGGACAGGGATTTCGGGCTTTCTTT	CASSVSGQGFRAFF
TRBV19	TRBD1	NA	TRBJ2-1	TGTGCCAGTAGTATTTTACAGGGGGTGGACAATGAGCAGTTCTTC	CASSILQGVDNEQFF
TRBV5-6	TRBD1	NA	TRBJ1-5	TGTGCCAGCAGCTTAGGGACCGGGACAGGGGCCAATCAGCCCCAGCATTTT	CASSLGTGTGANQPQHF
TRBV28	NA	NA	TRBJ2-1	TGTGCCAGCATCCAAAGGGGGAGCAATGAGCAGTTCTTC	CASIQRGSNEQFF
TRBV11-3	NA	NA	TRBJ1-1	TGTGCCAGCAGCCGAAACCTAACAGGGTTGAACACTGAAGCTTTCTTT	CASSRNLTGLNTEAFF
TRBV9	NA	NA	TRBJ2-1	TGTGCCAGCAGCTCCCAGACCTACAATGAGCAGTTCTTC	CASSSQTYNEQFF
TRBV10-1	NA	NA	TRBJ2-7	TGCGCCAGCAGTGTAAGGTACCGACGGAGGACCTACGAGCAGTACTTC	CASSVRYRRRTYEQYF
TRBV24-1	NA	NA	TRBJ1-5	TGTGCCACCAGTGATACCAGGCAGGGTAATCAGCCCCAGCATTTT	CATSDTRQGNQPQHF
TRBV5-1	TRBD1	NA	TRBJ2-7	TGCGCCAGCAGCTTGCCACAGGGACAGGGAACCGAGCAGTACTTC	CASSLPQGQGTEQYF
TRBV3-1/TRBV3-2	TRBD2	NA	TRBJ2-1	TGTGCCAGCAGTCAAGGACTAGCGGGAGTTGAGCAGTTCTTC	CASSQGLAGVEQFF
TRBV19	TRBD2	once	TRBJ2-1	TGTGCCAGTAGTAGAACCGGGACTAGCGCCTACAATGAGCAGTTCTTC	CASSRTGTSAYNEQFF
TRBV19	NA	NA	TRBJ1-1	TGTGCCAGTCAAAAAGTCCCAGGGAACACTGAAGCTTTCTTT	CASQKVPGNTEAFF
TRBV5-3	NA	NA	TRBJ2-7	TGTGCCAGAAGCCCGCTAGAGGAGCAGTACTTC	CARSPLEEQYF
TRBV2	TRBD1	NA	TRBJ1-1	TGTGCCAGTGAGACAGGGATGAACACTGAAGCTTTCTTT	CASETGMNTEAFF
TRBV5-1	TRBD1	NA	TRBJ2-2	TGCGCCAGCAGCCCCCGGGACAGCAACACCGGGGAGCTGTTTTTT	CASSPRDSNTGELFF
TRBV4-1	TRBD2	NA	TRBJ2-7	TGCGCCAGCAGCCAAGGGGGACTAGCGGGAGTCTACGAGCAGTACTTC	CASSQGGLAGVYEQYF
TRBV29-1	NA	NA	TRBJ2-7	TGCAGCGTTGGGGACGGGAGTTCCCAGGAGCAGTACTTC	CSVGDGSSQEQYF
TRBV18	NA	NA	TRBJ2-1	TGTGCCAGCTCACCATTGCAGCGGCACAATGAGCAGTTCTTC	CASSPLQRHNEQFF
TRBV6-4	TRBD1	NA	TRBJ2-2	TGTGCCAGCAGTGAGCGGGGACAGGGTCAAGATACCGGGGAGCTGTTTTTT	CASSERGQGQDTGELFF
TRBV2	TRBD1	NA	TRBJ1-2	TGTGCCAGCAGTGTGGGACAGCCAGGAAGCTACACCTTC	CASSVGQPGSYTF
TRBV11-2	NA	few	TRBJ2-1	TGTGCCAGCAGCTTAGTCCGACAGGCTTACAATGAGCAGTTCTTC	CASSLVRQAYNEQFF
TRBV10-3	NA	NA	TRBJ1-4	TGTGCCATCAGTGAGTCGTTGTTCGTCGATGAAAAACTGTTTTTT	CAISESLFVDEKLFF
TRBV18	TRBD1	NA	TRBJ1-1	TGTGCCAGCTCATGGACAGGCACTGAAGCTTTCTTT	CASSWTGTEAFF
TRBV6-4	TRBD1	NA	TRBJ1-1	TGTGCCAGCAGTGGACAGGGGGGCTCTGAAGCTTTCTTT	CASSGQGGSEAFF
TRBV28	TRBD2	NA	TRBJ2-5	TGTGCCAGCAGTCCTGGGGGTGCGGGAGTGGGAGAGACCCAGTACTTC	CASSPGGAGVGETQYF
TRBV5-5	TRBD1	NA	TRBJ1-2	TGTGCCAGCAGCTCGGCAGGGGGTTATGGCTACACCTTC	CASSSAGGYGYTF
TRBV19	TRBD2	NA	TRBJ2-7	TGTGCCAGTAGTGATAGCGGGAAGGCCTACGAGCAGTACTTC	CASSDSGKAYEQYF
TRBV27	TRBD2	NA	TRBJ2-7	TGTGCCAGCAGTCTAACCCCGACTAGCGGGAACTACGAGCAGTACTTC	CASSLTPTSGNYEQYF
TRBV5-1	NA	NA	TRBJ2-5	TGCGCCAGCAGCTTACAGGGGGGGCCACAAGAGACCCAGTACTTC	CASSLQGGPQETQYF
TRBV5-4	TRBD1	NA	TRBJ2-7	TGTGCCAGCAGCTTGGATAGGACAGGGTTCGACGAGCAGTACTTC	CASSLDRTGFDEQYF
TRBV3-1/TRBV3-2	TRBD2	NA	TRBJ2-4	TGTGCCAGCAGCCAAGGACTAGCGGGTATAGCCAAAAACATTCAGTACTTC	CASSQGLAGIAKNIQYF
TRBV10-3	TRBD1	once	TRBJ1-3	TGTGCCATCAGGGGACAGAGGGGAAACACCATATATTTT	CAIRGQRGNTIYF
TRBV18	NA	few	TRBJ2-5	TGTGCCAGCTCACCACTGGACAGAGGGCAAGAGACCCAGTACTTC	CASSPLDRGQETQYF
TRBV7-9	NA	NA	TRBJ2-1	TGTGCCAGCAGCTTCCCTAGGGGCACGAGCTCCTACAATGAGCAGTTCTTC	CASSFPRGTSSYNEQFF
TRBV27	TRBD2	NA	TRBJ2-7	TGTGCCAGCAGGTCGATAAGCGGGACCCTCTACGAGCAGTACTTC	CASRSISGTLYEQYF
TRBV2	NA	few	TRBJ2-7	TGTGCCAGCAGTGGGGGCAGCTACTACGAGCAGTACTTC	CASSGGSYYEQYF
TRBV24-1	NA	NA	TRBJ2-3	TGTGCCACCAGTGATTCTGGCAGGGGTACCACAGATACGCAGTATTTT	CATSDSGRGTTDTQYF
TRBV2	NA	NA	TRBJ2-1	TGTGCCAGCAGTTCAAATGAGCAGTTCTTC	CASSSNEQFF
TRBV29-1	NA	NA	TRBJ2-3	TGCAGCGCACTAAATCCCGGGAGGTATTTT	CSALNPGRYF
TRBV2	TRBD2	NA	TRBJ2-7	TGTGCCAGCAGTAAAGGGACTAGCGGGAACCTCTCCTACGAGCAGTACTTC	CASSKGTSGNLSYEQYF
TRBV15	NA	NA	TRBJ2-7	TGTGCCACCAGCGGGAGTACGTACGAGCAGTACTTC	CATSGSTYEQYF
TRBV19	TRBD1	NA	TRBJ1-1	TGTGCCAGTAGTTTGAATGACAGGGGGCTCACTGAAGCTTTCTTT	CASSLNDRGLTEAFF
TRBV19	NA	NA	TRBJ1-1	TGTGCCAGTATTACAAAATTCAGTGAAGCTTTCTTT	CASITKFSEAFF
TRBV18	NA	NA	TRBJ1-1	TGTGCCAGCTCAGCGACGGACTTGAACACTGAAGCTTTCTTT	CASSATDLNTEAFF
TRBV6-6	TRBD1	NA	TRBJ2-7	TGTGCCAGCAGCCTCGGAGGGGGACAGGGATCCTACGAGCAGTACTTC	CASSLGGGQGSYEQYF
TRBV29-1	NA	once	TRBJ1-1	TGCAGCGGCGTATCCAACACTGAAGCTTTCTTT	CSGVSNTEAFF
TRBV28	NA	NA	TRBJ1-5	TGTGCCAGCAGTTTGGGAGGAGGCAATCAGCCCCAGCATTTT	CASSLGGGNQPQHF
TRBV19	TRBD2	NA	TRBJ2-1	TGTGCCAGTAGATCGGGGACTATCAATGAGCAGTTCTTC	CASRSGTINEQFF
TRBV5-1	TRBD2	once	TRBJ2-7	TGCGCCAGCAGCACGGGAGGGCACTTATACGAGCAGTACTTC	CASSTGGHLYEQYF
TRBV19	NA	NA	TRBJ1-1	TGTGCCAGTAGGCCCAGGGATAACACTGAAGCTTTCTTT	CASRPRDNTEAFF
TRBV5-4	NA	NA	TRBJ2-4	TGTGCCAGCAGCTCCCCGGGATCGGCCAAAAACATTCAGTACTTC	CASSSPGSAKNIQYF